This T cell receptor (beta chain) was documented in a study of Ad26.COV2.S vaccination and SARS-CoV-2 variants. Across the whole study: Donor got 5x10^10 or 1x10^11 viral particles of Ad26.COV2.S.

This CDR3 has 16 residues. CDR1 and CDR2 (germline): SGHAT, FQNNGV. Germline trimming cut 5 bases from V and 6 bases from J; bases unmatched to any gene: 14. As to treatment: some 20 received Ad26.COV2.S at low or high dose, single or two shots; 5 received placebo; per-sample allocation not given. Samples were taken on day 63 after the first vaccine or placebo injection. Produced via immunoSEQ multiplex PCR; TCRdb's table is partial and in-frame only. This table has 400,000 or so clones, roughly nine tenths appearing once. The sequencing here drew on peripheral blood, taken in a trial of Ad26.COV2.S vaccine versus placebo. The sequence derives from a person between 18 and 59 years old who received the Ad26.COV2.S COVID-19 vaccine or a placebo. This rearrangement joins TRBV11-2 to TRBJ2-3; 7 nucleotides align to TRBD1. CDR3 sequence (DNA): TGTGCCAGCAGCCCTAACAGGGGTCTCGCTTTGGATACGCAGTATTTT. Protein: CASSPNRGLALDTQYF.